This T cell receptor (beta chain) emerged from a study of a mutant IDH1 vaccine in newly diagnosed glioma. About the research overall: Treated patients had a mean age of 40.4 years and a sex split that was roughly 62% male and about 40% female. The therapy given earlier, which was standard therapy, consisted of radiotherapy, temozolomide, or both, and most of the patients received both. Regarding the study as a whole: Pseudoprogression appeared independent of alterations in top peripheral clonotypes. Altogether, approximately 93% of patients exhibited vaccine-induced immune responses.

The protocol was immunoSEQ multiplex PCR, while the TCRdb copy is restricted to in-frame clones and leaves out a portion. The table shows roughly 32,000 clones, with 80% occurring only once. V lost 7 bases and J lost 9, with 13 bases in between. CDR1 is SNHLY, CDR2 FYNNEI, per germline. This CDR3 comprises 13 residues. Worth noting for this clone: Its matching antigen is unknown.

Time point indicated: baseline, week 1 (first vaccination visit). Treatment in this sample: pre-vaccination baseline after standard-of-care therapy. The chain couples TRBV2 to TRBJ1-6; D unresolved. The TCR comes from a man between 50 and 59 years old with glioma. Some clones in this sample may be carry-over from other donors' samples. This specimen consisted of peripheral blood mononuclear cells (PBMCs), obtained from a glioma patient treated with radiotherapy, temozolomide or both. CDR3 region: CASTEGRSSPLHF. As DNA, the CDR3 is TGTGCCAGCACTGAGGGAAGGAGTTCACCCCTCCACTTT.